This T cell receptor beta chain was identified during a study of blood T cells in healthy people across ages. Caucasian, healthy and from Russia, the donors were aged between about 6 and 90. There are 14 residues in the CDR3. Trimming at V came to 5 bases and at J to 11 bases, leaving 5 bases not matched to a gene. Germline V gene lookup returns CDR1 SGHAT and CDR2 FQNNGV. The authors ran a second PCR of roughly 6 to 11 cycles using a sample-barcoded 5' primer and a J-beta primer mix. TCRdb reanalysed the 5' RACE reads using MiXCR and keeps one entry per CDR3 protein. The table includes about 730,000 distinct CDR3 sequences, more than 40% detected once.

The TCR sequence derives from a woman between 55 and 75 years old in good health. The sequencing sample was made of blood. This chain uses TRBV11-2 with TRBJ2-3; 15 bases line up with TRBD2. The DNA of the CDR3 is TGTGCCAGCAGCCCCGGGACTAGCGGGGGGTTGCAGTATTTT. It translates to CASSPGTSGGLQYF.